This note documents a single T cell receptor beta chain sequence. Its antigen is not identified. TCRdb re-called the 5' RACE reads through MiXCR, storing one row per CDR3 protein. The table records under 300,000 distinct CDR3 sequences, 7% to 10% of them present only once. This record comes from a study of T-cell memory formation after mild COVID-19. General observations from the study: Within pre-infection memory, some responding clones were found, suggesting cross-reactive memory joined. Mostly located in CM and EM were contracting CD4+ clones, with contracting CD8+ clones located in EMRA. A balance of CD4 and CD8 characterized clones contracting day 15 to 85, whereas later expanders leaned CD4+.

V dropped 7 bases and J dropped 0 bases, with 21 bases sitting between them. CDR1 and CDR2 (germline): KGHDR, SFDVKD. This CDR3 spans 19 amino acids. The sequenced sample was PBMCs or a T cell subset sorted from them (not recorded which). The TCR was taken from a man younger than 35 who had mild COVID-19 (a few samples of this study predate the infection). Cell type and time point are not known. This sequence joins TRBV24-1 and TRBJ2-6; the D gene is possibly TRBD2 (6 bases). The CDR3 region is CATSKTSGGLISGANVLTF. CDR3 sequence (DNA): TGTGCCACCAGCAAGACTAGTGGGGGGTTAATCTCTGGGGCCAACGTCCTGACTTTC.